Listed here is a single TCR beta chain. No antigen is known for it. CDR1 and CDR2 from the germline V gene are KGHSH and LQKENI. The germline V and J ends were trimmed by 3 bases and 6 bases, with 15 bases remaining between them. CDR3 size: 15 residues. The data stem from a study of graft-versus-host responses after intestinal transplantation. Study-level background: Anti-thymocyte globulin induction was given to all recipients, followed by tacrolimus and steroids for around three years.

Here immunoSEQ multiplex PCR was the method, and the copy in TCRdb shows in-frame clones only, minus some. This table holds 90,000 to 120,000 clones, about 90% found once. Study outcomes and limitations: Recipient marrow showed GvH clones, some seen first in ileum or blood.

The source is a human donor who received an intestinal transplant. The rearrangement uses TRBV18 and TRBJ2-1, with D possibly being TRBD2 (5 bases). The sample in question was unstimulated CD4+ T cells sorted from spleen or lymph node cells, obtained before intestinal transplant. CDR3 residues: CASSPRSAGVNEQFF. CDR3 coding DNA: TGTGCCAGCTCACCCAGATCGGCCGGGGTCAATGAGCAGTTCTTC.